The clone carrying this T cell receptor (beta chain) was picked up a small number of times. This sample is drawn from a study of blood T cell repertoires in COVID-19. Looking at the study overall: Researchers got acute and convalescent COVID-19 samples from the United States, Italy and Spain. T cells, B-cell-depleted T cells, or PBMCs supplied cDNA or gDNA.

In the study's own analysis: Amplifying reference gene primers gave estimates of nucleated cell counts. Here immunoSEQ multiplex PCR was the method, and the copy in TCRdb shows in-frame clones only, minus some. The V and J calls and clone size were taken over from that table, and D and trimming were inferred from the DNA. The data show approximately 80,000 clones, about 68% seen once. Germline V gives CDR1 LNHDA, CDR2 SQIVND (reference sequence). This CDR3 spans 13 amino acids. Trimming removed 10 bases at V and 1 base at J, with 10 bases between. This receptor was obtained from a middle-aged man with active or convalescent COVID-19. Sequencing was done on a sample of peripheral blood. The chain uses TRBV19 and TRBJ2-2; D is possibly TRBD1 (5 bases). CDR3 sequence: CAITGLNTGELFF. DNA for the CDR3: TGTGCCATTACAGGTCTGAACACCGGGGAGCTGTTTTTT.